A single sample gave rise to the 30 T cell receptor beta chains below, sequenced in a study of cytomegalovirus exposure and HLA in healthy donors. Primers: 60 Vbeta forward and 13 Jbeta reverse. Profiled with immunoSEQ multiplex PCR; TCRdb holds only in-frame clones, not every one. Among roughly 160,000 clones listed, roughly 80% were seen once. Sequencing input: PBMCs. The receptors here all came from a woman in her 40s in good health and CMV-seropositive.

The V call is TRBV6-6, the J call TRBJ2-1, with D possibly TRBD1 on 6 matching bases. V lost 2 bases, J lost 8 bases, and 13 bases lay in between. The CDR3 spans 14 residues. Germline V gives CDR1 MNHNY, CDR2 SVGAGI (reference sequence). CDR3 DNA: TGTGCCAGCAGTTACGCAAGACGACAGGATGAGCAGTTCTTC. The encoded protein is CASSYARRQDEQFF.

The V and J genes are TRBV11-2 and TRBJ2-3; 9 nucleotides align to TRBD2. With V trimmed by 6 bases and J by 6 bases, 10 bases remained unmatched. This CDR3 has 15 amino acids. Germline V gives CDR1 SGHAT, CDR2 FQNNGV. CDR3 DNA sequence: TGTGCCAGCAGACGCGCTGGCGGGAGGGCCGATACGCAGTATTTT. Amino acids: CASRRAGGRADTQYF.

The chain joins TRBV30 to TRBJ1-3; D gene uncertain. Germline V lookup: CDR1 GTSNPN, CDR2 SVGIG (reference sequence). The V end lost 5 bases, the J end lost 3 bases, and 11 bases lay between the germline ends. This CDR3 comprises 13 residues. The CDR3 DNA is TGTGCCTGGGATGTACAAGATGGAAACACCATATATTTT. This sequence encodes CAWDVQDGNTIYF.

The genes are TRBV29-1 and TRBJ2-3, with D tentatively TRBD2 (7 bases). Per germline, CDR1 SQVTM and CDR2 ANQGSEA. CDR3 length: 15 residues. Trimming cost V 6 bases and J 0 bases, with 16 bases left between them. The CDR3 coding sequence is TGCAGCGTGGAGAGGGGGACTACTAGCACAGATACGCAGTATTTT. The encoded protein is CSVERGTTSTDTQYF.

V and J are TRBV2 and TRBJ2-2; possibly TRBD2 for D (7 bases). With 8 bases removed from V and 7 bases from J, the gap between germline ends came to 11 bases. The CDR3 has 12 amino acids. Germline V gene data show CDR1 as SNHLY and CDR2 as FYNNEI. In nucleotides, the CDR3 is TGTGCCAGCCGGGGGGCGGGCGGGGAGCTGTTTTTT. As protein: CASRGAGGELFF.

The chain has TRBV6-1 and TRBJ2-5; D is undetermined. The J call is in doubt because the DNA end fits TRBJ2-7 better. The length of the CDR3 is 13 residues. The germline gives CDR1 MNHNS, CDR2 SASEGT. CDR3 residues: CASSEQDSYEQYF. Here the CDR3 DNA reads TGTGCCAGCAGTGAACAGGACTCCTACGAGCAGTACTTC.

This chain connects TRBV9 to TRBJ2-7; the D is unclear. Germline loops: CDR1 SGDLS, CDR2 YYNGEE. The CDR3 runs 10 residues. V lost 5 bases and J lost 7, with 7 bases in between. Written as DNA, the CDR3 is TGTGCCAGCAGTGGCCCTGAGCAGTACTTC. It yields the protein CASSGPEQYF.

The chain couples TRBV9 to TRBJ1-2; 10 nucleotides line up with TRBD1. This CDR3 has 14 residues. Germline-derived CDR1 and CDR2 are SGDLS and YYNGEE. The ends lost 3 bases at V and 6 bases at J; junction bases unmatched: 5. CDR3 residues: CASSAPTGGNGYTF. In DNA, the CDR3 is TGTGCCAGCAGCGCGCCGACAGGGGGCAATGGCTACACCTTC. The variable domain in full, completed from reference TRBV9 and TRBJ1-2, reads DSGVTQTPKHLITATGQRVTLRCSPRSGDLSVYWYQQSLDQGLQFLIQYYNGEERAKGNILERFSAQQFPDLHSELNLSSLELGDSALYFCASSAPTGGNGYTFGSGTRLTVV.

The CDR3 DNA reads as TGTGCCAGTAGTCTCCAGACAGGGGCACACGGCGAGCAGTACTTC. Translated: CASSLQTGAHGEQYF. The chain carries TRBV19 and TRBJ2-7, with 8 bases fitting TRBD1. Germline V CDR1 and CDR2: LNHDA, SQIVND (reference sequence). The CDR3 runs 15 residues. V shed 5 bases, J shed 6 bases, and the junction held 12 bases outside the gene matches.

In nucleotides, the CDR3 is TGTGCCAGCAGCCGCCCTTCAGAGGAGAGGTCCTACAATGAGCAGTTCTTC. Protein: CASSRPSEERSYNEQFF. The V gene is TRBV7-8, the J gene TRBJ2-1; D not resolved. The CDR3 is 17 residues long. CDR1 SGHVS and CDR2 FQNEAQ come from the germline V gene. The V end lost 5 bases, the J end lost 1 base, and 18 bases lay between the germline ends.

V is TRBV6-1 and J is TRBJ1-6; maybe TRBD1 (5 bases). The CDR3 has 14 residues. V was trimmed by 6 bases and J by 6 bases, leaving 12 bases between them. CDR1 and CDR2 from the germline V gene are MNHNS and SASEGT. DNA of the CDR3: TGTGCCAGCAGGGGGCTGGGGTTTAATTCACCCCTCCACTTT. Protein sequence: CASRGLGFNSPLHF.

This clone has a handful of counts. The chain combines TRBV9 with TRBJ2-2, with TRBD2 matching over 8 bases. This CDR3 has 16 amino acids. Germline V gives CDR1 SGDLS, CDR2 YYNGEE. Trimming took 1 base from V and 5 from J; bases not matched to a gene: 7. The CDR3 loop reads CASSVRTSRTTGELFF. DNA for the CDR3: TGTGCCAGCAGCGTACGGACTAGCCGGACTACCGGGGAGCTGTTTTTT. Using reference TRBV9 and TRBJ2-2 for the parts outside the CDR3, the full variable domain is DSGVTQTPKHLITATGQRVTLRCSPRSGDLSVYWYQQSLDQGLQFLIQYYNGEERAKGNILERFSAQQFPDLHSELNLSSLELGDSALYFCASSVRTSRTTGELFFGEGSRLTVL.

This chain uses TRBV2 with TRBJ2-1, with 7 nucleotides matching TRBD1. Germline assignment: CDR1 SNHLY and CDR2 FYNNEI. The CDR3 is 14 residues long. Germline trimming cut 5 bases from V and 9 bases from J; bases unmatched to any gene: 10. The CDR3 sequence is CASSSRVTGAEQFF. As DNA, the CDR3 is TGTGCCAGCAGTTCCCGCGTTACAGGGGCTGAGCAGTTCTTC.

This chain connects TRBV11-2 to TRBJ2-3; a possible D gene is TRBD2 (6 bases). The germline V gene has CDR1 SGHAT and CDR2 FQNNGV. CDR3 length equals 15 residues. V lost 3 bases, J lost 4 bases, and 14 bases lay in between. This CDR3 is CASSFPREIPDTQYF. CDR3 coding DNA: TGTGCCAGCAGCTTTCCGCGGGAAATACCAGATACGCAGTATTTT.

This rearrangement joins TRBV11-1 to TRBJ1-1, with 10 bases fitting TRBD1. This CDR3 has 14 residues. J gave up 7 bases and V 5 bases, and 7 bases lay outside the gene matches. Germline CDR1 reads SGHAT; CDR2 reads FQDESV (reference sequence). The CDR3 sequence is CASSRDRGKNEAFF. DNA of the CDR3: TGTGCCAGCAGCCGGGACAGGGGAAAGAATGAAGCTTTCTTT.

The sample holds one count of this clone. V gene TRBV11-1 combines with J gene TRBJ1-1, with 10 bases identical to TRBD1. The CDR3 runs 16 residues. V lost 0 bases and J lost 2; bases outside the gene matches: 3. In germline, CDR1 is SGHAT, CDR2 FQDESV (reference sequence). The CDR3 region has the DNA TGTGCCAGCAGCTTAGCCGGGACAGGGGTCAACACTGAAGCTTTCTTT. Its protein product is CASSLAGTGVNTEAFF.

J is TRBJ1-2 and V is TRBV18; TRBD1 agrees at 11 bases. This CDR3 is 14 amino acids long. V dropped 4 bases and J dropped 4; count of bases not matched to a gene: 2. CDR1 and CDR2 (germline): KGHSH, LQKENI. CDR3 DNA sequence: TGTGCCAGCTCACGGACAGGGGGCGGCTATGGCTACACCTTC. It yields the protein CASSRTGGGYGYTF.

This clone was observed a few times. The rearrangement uses TRBV6-6 and TRBJ1-1; 9 nucleotides align to TRBD1. This CDR3 is built from 14 residues. Per germline, CDR1 MNHNY and CDR2 SVGAGI (reference sequence). V was pared by 2 bases and J by 4 bases, with 2 bases of the junction left unmatched. The CDR3 coding sequence is TGTGCCAGCAGTTACGACAGGGGGATCACTGAAGCTTTCTTT. Amino acid sequence: CASSYDRGITEAFF.

V usage is TRBV2 and J usage is TRBJ2-7; D is uncertain. The ends were cut back, 4 bases at V and 0 bases at J, with 10 bases in the middle. This CDR3 has 14 residues. The germline V gene encodes CDR1 SNHLY and CDR2 FYNNEI. CDR3 nucleotide sequence: TGTGCCAGCAGTGGCGACACCAACTCCTACGAGCAGTACTTC. Residues: CASSGDTNSYEQYF.

This clone has only one observation. Other DNA sequences within the sample encode an identical CDR3. The J gene is TRBJ2-7, the V gene TRBV20-1; unclear D gene. In germline, CDR1 is DFQATT, CDR2 SNEGSKA (reference sequence). The V end was cut by 1 base, the J end by 4 bases, with 5 bases between. The CDR3 runs 11 residues. The CDR3 spells CSARGGYEQYF. CDR3 nucleotide sequence: TGCAGTGCTAGAGGAGGTTACGAGCAGTACTTC.

The chain joins TRBV9 to TRBJ2-7; TRBD1 aligns across 8 bases. This CDR3 has 15 residues. After removal of 0 bases from V and 4 bases from J, the junction contained 6 bases not matched to a gene. CDR1 SGDLS and CDR2 YYNGEE come from the germline V gene. CDR3 region: CASSVGTGGLYEQYF. The CDR3 DNA reads as TGTGCCAGCAGCGTAGGCACAGGGGGTTTATACGAGCAGTACTTC. Together with reference TRBV9 and TRBJ2-7, the CDR3 gives the full variable domain: DSGVTQTPKHLITATGQRVTLRCSPRSGDLSVYWYQQSLDQGLQFLIQYYNGEERAKGNILERFSAQQFPDLHSELNLSSLELGDSALYFCASSVGTGGLYEQYFGPGTRLTVT.

On this clone itself: The same CDR3 can be traced to other DNA sequences in this sample. The rearrangement joins TRBV5-1 to TRBJ1-1, with D maybe TRBD1 (5 bases). V was shortened by 3 bases and J by 5 bases, with 11 bases between the two germline ends. This CDR3 contains 13 residues. The germline CDR1 and CDR2 sequences are SGHRS and YFSETQ. This chain's CDR3 is CASSSQGYTEAFF. The CDR3 nucleotides are TGCGCCAGCAGCTCCCAGGGCTATACTGAAGCTTTCTTT.

The chain links TRBV30 to TRBJ1-4; 9 bases are a match to TRBD1. Germline lookup yields CDR1 GTSNPN and CDR2 SVGIG (reference sequence). Germline trimming cut 5 bases from V and 3 bases from J; bases unmatched to any gene: 13. The CDR3 loop spans 17 amino acids. For the CDR3, the DNA is TGTGCCTGGGGAGCTCGACAGGGGGTTTGGCCTAATGAAAAACTGTTTTTT. Its protein is CAWGARQGVWPNEKLFF.

The chain uses TRBV11-2 and TRBJ2-7, with 8 nucleotides matching TRBD1. The CDR3 sequence is 12 residues long. The V gene end was trimmed by 3 bases and the J gene end by 6 bases; junction bases not matched to a gene: 1. The germline V gene has CDR1 SGHAT and CDR2 FQNNGV. The CDR3 DNA is TGTGCCAGCAGCTTCAGGGGGCTCGAGCAGTACTTC. Protein product: CASSFRGLEQYF.

The rearrangement joins TRBV19 to TRBJ1-1; D not certain. CDR1 is LNHDA, CDR2 SQIVND, per germline (reference sequence). The CDR3 contains 15 residues. V lost 6 bases and J 0 bases, leaving 14 bases between the germline ends. The CDR3: CASRFRYTMNTEAFF. CDR3 in DNA: TGTGCCAGTAGGTTCCGCTATACCATGAACACTGAAGCTTTCTTT.

The chain combines TRBV7-9 with TRBJ2-6; 10 nucleotides match TRBD1. Unmatched junction bases numbered 11, after V lost 4 bases and J lost 2 bases. This CDR3 has 19 amino acids. CDR1 is SEHNR and CDR2 is FQNEAQ in the germline V gene (reference sequence). The CDR3 nucleotides are TGTGCCAGCAGCTCTTTACGGGACAGGGGACCTACTGGGGCCAACGTCCTGACTTTC. Encoded protein: CASSSLRDRGPTGANVLTF.

The chain is built from TRBV7-3 and TRBJ2-1; D ambiguous. The CDR3 contains 12 residues. V lost 3 bases to trimming and J lost 7 bases, with 7 bases between them. Looked up from germline, CDR1 is SGHTA and CDR2 is FQGTGA. CDR3 region: CASSLGVNEQFF. The CDR3 DNA follows: TGTGCCAGCAGCTTGGGCGTTAATGAGCAGTTCTTC.

V gene TRBV7-9 combines with J gene TRBJ2-7, with 7 positions matching TRBD2. V gave up 7 bases and J gave up 5 bases; unmatched junction bases: 17. The CDR3 consists of 16 residues. CDR1 and CDR2 (germline): SEHNR, FQNEAQ (reference sequence). The CDR3, as DNA: TGTGCCAGCACCAGAGGGTCGGCGGGAGTGACCCACGAGCAGTACTTC. Protein product: CASTRGSAGVTHEQYF.

This clone was observed a single time. V usage is TRBV18 and J usage is TRBJ2-7; a possible D gene is TRBD2 (5 bases). Trimming shortened V by 4 bases and J by 6 bases, and 13 bases separated the two germline ends. Germline assignment: CDR1 KGHSH and CDR2 LQKENI. The CDR3 length is 13 residues. The CDR3 DNA reads TGTGCCAGCTCACAAGCAGCAGAGGGCGAGCAGTACTTC. It specifies CASSQAAEGEQYF.

CDR3 coding DNA: TGTGCCATCAGTAGCGGGGGGTCCTACGAGCAGTACTTC. Its protein product is CAISSGGSYEQYF. The chain joins TRBV10-3 to TRBJ2-7; 9 bases fit TRBD2. The germline V gene encodes CDR1 ENHRY and CDR2 SYGVKD. Losses at the gene ends were 5 bases for V and 1 base for J; bases not matched to a gene: 0. The length of the CDR3 is 13 residues.